One and the same sample provided the 18 T cell receptor beta chains below, sequenced in a study of monozygotic twins with inflammatory bowel disease (dated by TCRdb to between 2018 and 2021). Receptor libraries were prepared by 5' RACE. TCRdb records Illumina HiSeq 2500 as the sequencer. TCRdb reprocessed the reads, reporting each CDR3 protein sequence once and no DNA. The table kept for this sample lists 45,000 or so distinct CDR3 sequences. Approximately 5.3% of the sample lies in the top ten. Sequencing input: blood. Source of these receptors: a human donor with ulcerative colitis or Crohn's disease, or a healthy co-twin of an affected twin (not recorded which).

The chain combines TRBV20-1 with TRBJ1-5; TCRdb gives TRBD1 as the D gene, but with no DNA this cannot be confirmed. The CDR3 consists of 13 residues. CDR1 DFQATT and CDR2 SNEGSKA come from the germline V gene (reference sequence). CDR3 amino acids: CSAIRAFNQPQHF.

This chain links TRBV20-1 with TRBJ2-1; the D call of TRBD2 rests on TCRdb alone, since no DNA is present to check it. The germline CDR1 and CDR2 sequences are DFQATT and SNEGSKA (reference sequence). CDR3 length: 15 amino acids. The CDR3 region is CSAGTTSGLYNEQFF.

This sequence joins TRBV20-1 and TRBJ1-5. The CDR3 covers 16 residues. In germline, CDR1 is DFQATT, CDR2 SNEGSKA (reference sequence). The CDR3 sequence is CSATSAGSSSNQPQHF.

The V call is TRBV19, the J call TRBJ2-2. The CDR3 length is 15 residues. Germline V gene lookup returns CDR1 LNHDA and CDR2 SQIVND (reference sequence). CDR3 in amino acids: CASSISRANTGELFF.

The chain is built from TRBV5-6 and TRBJ1-6; as DNA is missing, the TRBD1 call by TCRdb cannot be tested. Germline V gives CDR1 SGHDT, CDR2 YYEEEE. This CDR3 is built from 16 residues. The CDR3 here is CASSLVMTGRNSPLHF.

The gene calls are TRBV11-2 and TRBJ1-1; TCRdb's D gene call, TRBD1, goes unchecked for lack of DNA. CDR1 SGHAT and CDR2 FQNNGV come from the germline V gene. CDR3 length equals 17 residues. CDR3 in amino acids: CASSPGTGLRGNTEAFF.

This CDR3 reads CASSPVQGYEQYF. The chain links TRBV18 to TRBJ2-7; lacking DNA, the TRBD1 call made by TCRdb goes unchecked. Germline V gene lookup returns CDR1 KGHSH and CDR2 LQKENI. The CDR3 sequence is 13 residues long. The full variable domain, its missing parts supplied by reference TRBV18 and TRBJ2-7, is NAGVMQNPRHLVRRRGQEARLRCSPMKGHSHVYWYRQLPEEGLKFMVYLQKENIIDESGMPKERFSAEFPKEGPSILRIQQVVRGDSAAYFCASSPVQGYEQYFGPGTRLTVT.

The rearrangement uses TRBV29-1 and TRBJ2-5; with no DNA, the TCRdb D assignment of TRBD1 cannot be verified. The germline V gene encodes CDR1 SQVTM and CDR2 ANQGSEA. The CDR3 loop spans 14 amino acids. This chain's CDR3 is CSATDRAILETQYF.

J is TRBJ2-2 and V is TRBV20-1; the TRBD1 assignment by TCRdb is unverifiable without DNA. Germline V gene data show CDR1 as DFQATT and CDR2 as SNEGSKA (reference sequence). The CDR3 is 15 residues long. This CDR3 is CSAEGGLKNTGELFF.

The chain links TRBV18 to TRBJ2-7. Germline V gives CDR1 KGHSH, CDR2 LQKENI. The length of the CDR3 is 12 residues. This CDR3 is CASSPGQNEQYF.

The rearrangement joins TRBV7-3 to TRBJ1-2. The germline gives CDR1 SGHTA, CDR2 FQGTGA. The CDR3 runs to 14 residues. The chain's CDR3 is CASGYGPGEDGYTF.

J is TRBJ1-5 and V is TRBV5-1. This CDR3 is built from 14 residues. CDR1 and CDR2 (germline): SGHRS, YFSETQ. The CDR3 sequence is CASSLGREGQPQHF.

The rearrangement links TRBV12-3 or TRBV12-4 to TRBJ1-1; no DNA is available, so the TRBD1 call from TCRdb remains unchecked. This CDR3 region has 15 residues. The CDR3: CASRPLQGADTEAFF.

This clonotype is medium-sized by frequency. The J gene is TRBJ2-6, the V gene TRBV5-1. Germline values: CDR1 SGHRS, CDR2 YFSETQ. This CDR3 is built from 15 residues. The CDR3 loop is CASSLRGTGANVLTF.

The V and J genes are TRBV5-4 and TRBJ1-5. Looked up from germline, CDR1 is SGHNT and CDR2 is YYREEE (reference sequence). The CDR3 has 14 residues. The CDR3 reads CASGVFNSNQPQHF.

The chain couples TRBV5-1 to TRBJ2-1; TCRdb names TRBD2, which stays unverified in the absence of DNA. CDR1 is SGHRS and CDR2 is YFSETQ in the germline V gene. The CDR3 is 14 amino acids. The CDR3 is CASRSSGRENEQFF.

V usage is TRBV30 and J usage is TRBJ1-1. The CDR3 extends over 12 amino acids. CDR1 is GTSNPN and CDR2 is SVGIG in the germline V gene (reference sequence). CDR3 sequence reads: CAWGPRNTEAFF.

The chain employs TRBV9 and TRBJ1-2; TCRdb selects TRBD1, and the lack of DNA leaves this call unchecked. The CDR3 has 15 residues. The germline V gene has CDR1 SGDLS and CDR2 YYNGEE. CDR3 region: CASSVGGESNHGYTF.